This TCR beta chain was retrieved from a study of Graves' ophthalmopathy and Graves' hyperthyroidism. CDR1 is LNHNV and CDR2 is YYDKDF in the germline V gene (reference sequence). Trimming cost V 1 base and J 5 bases; bases outside gene matches: 6. The CDR3 sequence is 16 residues long. This clonotype came up a few times. Amplification of TCR beta CDR3 regions used RNA transcripts. Following a first-round RT-PCR that used HTBI primers, a second-round multiplex PCR was carried out. Each CDR3 protein is one row after TCRdb ran MiXCR on the multiplex PCR reads. The top ten hold roughly 7% of the sample, which has 300,000 to 500,000 distinct CDR3 sequences, approximately 15% seen once.

Sequenced input: peripheral blood. The source is a woman aged 18 to 35 with stable Graves' hyperthyroidism. The J gene is TRBJ2-5, the V gene TRBV15; 11 bases agree with TRBD1. The CDR3 nucleotides read TGTGCCACCAGCAGAGCCGGGACAGGGGGTAGGGAGACCCAGTACTTC. Protein product: CATSRAGTGGRETQYF.